This T cell receptor (beta chain) emerged from a study of T cell repertoires in cytomegalovirus infection. Study summary: Peptides in the study included HLA-C-restricted and HLA-B-restricted CMV epitopes.

With respect to this clonotype: Its antigen remains unidentified.

Germline V gene lookup returns CDR1 KGHDR and CDR2 SFDVKD. The CDR3 spans 15 residues. Trimming at V came to 3 bases and at J to 0 bases, leaving 1 base not matched to a gene. TCRdb re-analysed the reads in MiXCR, keeping a single row per CDR3 protein. The data contain approximately 220,000 distinct CDR3 sequences, around 40% of them seen just once; the ten biggest clones take up approximately 60%. The chain combines TRBV24-1 with TRBJ1-3; 7 bases align to TRBD1. This receptor was obtained from a human donor in good health (CMV status not recorded). Some clones in this sample may be carry-over from other donors' samples. The sequencing here drew on CD8+ T cells from cultured PBMCs, taken from culture after CMV antigen stimulation. This CDR3 reads CATSDGDSSGNTIYF. For the CDR3, the DNA is TGTGCCACCAGTGATGGGGACAGCTCTGGAAACACCATATATTTT.